This entry concerns a single T cell receptor beta chain. The Seattle site enrolled patients during active infection and followed them longitudinally. The data stem from a study of blood T cell repertoires in COVID-19. Study at large: The origin of the acute and convalescent COVID-19 samples was the United States, Italy and Spain. From T cells, B-cell-depleted T cells, or PBMCs came the material, which was cDNA or gDNA.

As processed by the authors: Using reference gene primer amplification, nucleated cell counts were estimated. TCRdb keeps only in-frame clones here, not all; method: immunoSEQ multiplex PCR. That table furnishes V, J and clone size, whereas the DNA furnished D and trimming. The profile shows about 230,000 clones, 65% to 90% of them singletons. Material for sequencing was peripheral blood. The clonotype was recovered from a man in his fifties with COVID-19, enrolled during active disease.

In DNA form, the CDR3 reads TGTGCCAGCACCCAAAACGGGGGAGCACAGCAGTTCTTC. Its protein product is CASTQNGGAQQFF. The chain joins TRBV28 to TRBJ2-1; TRBD2 is a possible D gene (6 bases). V lost 7 bases and J 11 bases, leaving 18 bases between the germline ends. This CDR3 is built from 13 residues. Germline CDR1 is MDHEN and CDR2 is SYDVKM.